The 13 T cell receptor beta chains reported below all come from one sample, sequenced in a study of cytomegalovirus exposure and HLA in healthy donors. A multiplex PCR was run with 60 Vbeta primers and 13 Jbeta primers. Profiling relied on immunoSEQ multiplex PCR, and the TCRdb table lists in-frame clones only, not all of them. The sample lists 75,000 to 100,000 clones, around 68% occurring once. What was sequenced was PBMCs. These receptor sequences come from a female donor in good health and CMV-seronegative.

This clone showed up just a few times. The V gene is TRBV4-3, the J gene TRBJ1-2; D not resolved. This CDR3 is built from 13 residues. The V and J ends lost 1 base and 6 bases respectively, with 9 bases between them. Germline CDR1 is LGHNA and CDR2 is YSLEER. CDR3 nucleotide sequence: TGCGCCAGCAGCCAAGCCCCTTATGATGGCTACACCTTC. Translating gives CASSQAPYDGYTF.

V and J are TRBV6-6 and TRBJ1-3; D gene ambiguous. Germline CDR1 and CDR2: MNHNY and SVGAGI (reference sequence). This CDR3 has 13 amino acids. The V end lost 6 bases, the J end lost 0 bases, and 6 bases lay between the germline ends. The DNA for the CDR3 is TGTGCCAGCAGGAAACACTCTGGAAACACCATATATTTT. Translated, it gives CASRKHSGNTIYF.

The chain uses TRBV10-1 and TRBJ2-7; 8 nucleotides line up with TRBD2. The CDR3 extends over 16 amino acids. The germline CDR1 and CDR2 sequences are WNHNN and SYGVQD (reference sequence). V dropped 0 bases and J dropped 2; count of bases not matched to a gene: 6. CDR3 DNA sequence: TGCGCCAGCAGTGAGTCCAGGGGACTAGTTCCCTACGAGCAGTACTTC. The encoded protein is CASSESRGLVPYEQYF.

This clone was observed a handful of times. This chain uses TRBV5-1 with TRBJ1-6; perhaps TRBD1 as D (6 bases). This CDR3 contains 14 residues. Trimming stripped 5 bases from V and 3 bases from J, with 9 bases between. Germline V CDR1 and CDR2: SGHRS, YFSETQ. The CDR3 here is CASRKDSYNSPLHF. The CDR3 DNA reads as TGCGCCAGCAGGAAGGACAGCTATAATTCACCCCTCCACTTT.

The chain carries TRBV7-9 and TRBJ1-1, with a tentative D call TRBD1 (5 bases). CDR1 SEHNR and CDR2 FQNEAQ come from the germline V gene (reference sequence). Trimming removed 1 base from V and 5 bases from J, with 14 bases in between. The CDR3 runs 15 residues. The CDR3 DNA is TGTGCCAGCAGCTTAGATGGTGGGGGGTCAACTGAAGCTTTCTTT. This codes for CASSLDGGGSTEAFF.

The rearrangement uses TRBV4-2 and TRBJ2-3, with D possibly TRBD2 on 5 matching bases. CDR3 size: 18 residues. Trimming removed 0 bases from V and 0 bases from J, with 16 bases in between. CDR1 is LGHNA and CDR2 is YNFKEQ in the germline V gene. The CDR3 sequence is CASSQDPNLAASTDTQYF. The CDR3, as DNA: TGTGCCAGCAGCCAAGACCCTAATCTAGCAGCTAGCACAGATACGCAGTATTTT.

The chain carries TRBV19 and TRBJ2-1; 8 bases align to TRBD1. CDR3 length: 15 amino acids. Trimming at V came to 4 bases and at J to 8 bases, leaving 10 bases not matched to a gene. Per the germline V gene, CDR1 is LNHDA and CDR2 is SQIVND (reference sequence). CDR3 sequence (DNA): TGTGCCAGTAGTACCCGACAGGGGATAGTCCATGAGCAGTTCTTC. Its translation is CASSTRQGIVHEQFF.

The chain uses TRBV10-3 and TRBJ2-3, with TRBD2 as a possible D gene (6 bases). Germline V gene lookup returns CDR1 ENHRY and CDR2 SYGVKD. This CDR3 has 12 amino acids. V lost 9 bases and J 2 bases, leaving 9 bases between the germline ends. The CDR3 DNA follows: TGTGCCATTGGGCGGGACACAGATACGCAGTATTTT. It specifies CAIGRDTDTQYF.

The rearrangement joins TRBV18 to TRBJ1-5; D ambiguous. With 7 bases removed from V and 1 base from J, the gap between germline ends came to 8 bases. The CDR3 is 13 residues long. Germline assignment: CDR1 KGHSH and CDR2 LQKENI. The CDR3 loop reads CASLRRSNQPQHF. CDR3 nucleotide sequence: TGTGCCAGCTTGCGTCGGAGCAATCAGCCCCAGCATTTT.

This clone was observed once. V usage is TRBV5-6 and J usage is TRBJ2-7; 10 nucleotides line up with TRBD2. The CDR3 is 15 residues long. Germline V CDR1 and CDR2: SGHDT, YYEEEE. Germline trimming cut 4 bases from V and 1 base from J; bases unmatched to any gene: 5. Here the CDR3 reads CASSRGLAVSYEQYF. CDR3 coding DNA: TGTGCCAGCAGCCGTGGACTAGCGGTGTCCTACGAGCAGTACTTC.

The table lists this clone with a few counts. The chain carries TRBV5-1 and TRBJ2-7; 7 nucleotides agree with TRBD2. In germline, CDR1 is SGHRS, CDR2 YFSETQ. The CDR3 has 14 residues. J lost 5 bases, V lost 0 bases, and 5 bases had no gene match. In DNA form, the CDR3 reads TGCGCCAGCAGCTTGGGACTAGCTTCCCACGAGCAGTACTTC. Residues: CASSLGLASHEQYF.

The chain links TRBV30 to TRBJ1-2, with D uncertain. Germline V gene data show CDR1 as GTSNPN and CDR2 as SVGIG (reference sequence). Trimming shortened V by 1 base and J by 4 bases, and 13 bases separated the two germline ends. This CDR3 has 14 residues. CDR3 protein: CAWSDRLSLYGYTF. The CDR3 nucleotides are TGTGCCTGGAGTGACCGACTCTCCCTCTATGGCTACACCTTC. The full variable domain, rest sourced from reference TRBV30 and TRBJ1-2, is SQTIHQWPATLVQPVGSPLSLECTVEGTSNPNLYWYRQAAGRGLQLLFYSVGIGQISSEVPQNLSASRPQDRQFILSSKKLLLSDSGFYLCAWSDRLSLYGYTFGSGTRLTVV.

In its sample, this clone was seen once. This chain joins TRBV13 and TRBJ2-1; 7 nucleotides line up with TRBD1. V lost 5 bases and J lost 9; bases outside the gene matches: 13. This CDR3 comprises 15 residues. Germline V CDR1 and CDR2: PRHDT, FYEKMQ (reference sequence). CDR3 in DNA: TGTGCCAGCAGCACAACCACAACCCGGGACAGTGAGCAGTTCTTC. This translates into CASSTTTTRDSEQFF.